This paragraph reports one T cell receptor beta chain. Antigen: not known. This sample was included in a study of cytomegalovirus exposure and HLA in healthy donors. General study points: Earlier results showed most TCR beta V segments being productive about 90% or about 30% of the time.

This CDR3 region has 15 residues. Germline lookup yields CDR1 LNHNV and CDR2 YYDKDF (reference sequence). The trim removed 5 bases at V and 3 bases at J, leaving 4 bases unmatched. The PCR ran on 60 Vbeta and 13 Jbeta primers. Assay: immunoSEQ multiplex PCR; the TCRdb copy retains only in-frame clones and omits some. The sample carries under 150,000 clones, around 86% recorded once. V gene TRBV15 combines with J gene TRBJ2-2, with TRBD2 matching 9 bases. This receptor was taken from a woman in her 30s in good health and CMV-seronegative. Sequenced sample: PBMCs. CDR3 region: CATSPGLAHTGELFF. The CDR3 region has the DNA TGTGCCACCAGCCCCGGACTAGCGCACACCGGGGAGCTGTTTTTT.